Below, one T cell receptor beta chain is given with its context. Its antigen is unidentified. These data originate in a study of T cell responses to AZD1222 COVID-19 vaccine. The V gene lost 2 bases and the J gene lost 5 bases, with 7 bases spanning the gap. CDR1 is SGHDT, CDR2 YYEEEE, per germline. There are 13 residues in the CDR3. TCRdb keeps only in-frame clones here, not all; method: immunoSEQ multiplex PCR. This sample yields 95,000 to 150,000 clones, of which roughly 90% are seen a single time; roughly 13% belongs to the top ten. Study observations and caveats: Recipients of AZD1222 seropositive at baseline numbered only 5 or 6.

The chain combines TRBV5-6 with TRBJ2-2; D may be TRBD1 (6 bases). The TCR was taken from an adult in good health. The source was peripheral blood, collected on day 0 of AZD1222 vaccination. CDR3 sequence: CASSLTGTGELFF. The CDR3 bases are TGTGCCAGCAGCTTAACAGGGACCGGGGAGCTGTTTTTT.